These 31 T cell receptor beta chains originate from one sample sequenced in a study of PD-1 blockade in classical Hodgkin lymphoma. Profiling relied on immunoSEQ multiplex PCR, and the TCRdb table lists in-frame clones only, not all of them. The data contain under 40,000 clones, over 65% of them singletons. Time point of the sample: cycle 4 day 1 (C4D1), after 6 weeks of nivolumab. In every patient, relapse followed autologous stem cell transplantation, while exposure to brentuximab vedotin differed. Here the sequenced sample was peripheral blood mononuclear cells (PBMCs), taken before the fourth cycle of nivolumab. The receptors come from a human donor with classical Hodgkin lymphoma.

The rearrangement links TRBV19 to TRBJ1-5; no clear D. Trimming took 2 bases from V and 6 from J, leaving 5 bases between them. This CDR3 is built from 12 residues. Germline CDR1 and CDR2: LNHDA and SQIVND (reference sequence). The CDR3 DNA follows: TGTGCCAGTAGTATAACCTCTCAGCCCCAGCATTTT. Its protein is CASSITSQPQHF. The full variable domain, completed using reference TRBV19 and TRBJ1-5, is DGGITQSPKYLFRKEGQNVTLSCEQNLNHDAMYWYRQDPGQGLRLIYYSQIVNDFQKGDIAEGYSVSREKKESFPLTVTSAQKNPTAFYLCASSITSQPQHFGDGTRLSIL.

The V gene is TRBV6-1, the J gene TRBJ1-4; D possibly corresponds to TRBD1 (5 bases). The CDR3 runs to 15 residues. CDR1 and CDR2 (germline): MNHNS, SASEGT. The germline V and J ends were trimmed by 5 bases and 8 bases, with 18 bases remaining between them. The CDR3 nucleotides read TGTGCCAGCAGTAATCGCGACAGATCGAAAGAAAAACTGTTTTTT. It encodes CASSNRDRSKEKLFF.

The chain employs TRBV18 and TRBJ2-5, with D perhaps TRBD1 (6 bases). This CDR3 is 15 amino acids long. V lost 6 bases and J lost 3, with 17 bases in between. CDR1 and CDR2 (germline): KGHSH, LQKENI. CDR3 DNA sequence: TGTGCCAGCTCCCTGAACAGGGTACGGGAAGAGACCCAGTACTTC. Translating it yields CASSLNRVREETQYF.

The chain carries TRBV18 and TRBJ1-2, with D maybe TRBD1 (6 bases). This CDR3 region has 13 residues. Germline CDR1 reads KGHSH; CDR2 reads LQKENI. Trimming left V 2 bases short and J 8 bases short, with 12 bases between. The DNA of the CDR3 is TGTGCCAGCTCACCAGGTGGACAGCTCGGCTACACCTTC. Encoded protein: CASSPGGQLGYTF.

CDR3 DNA sequence: TGCGCCAGCAGGATTTCCGGGACAGGGGACGAGCAGTACTTC. Its translation is CASRISGTGDEQYF. The rearrangement uses TRBV5-1 and TRBJ2-7; 10 bases align to TRBD1. Germline CDR1 SGHRS, CDR2 YFSETQ. V lost 5 bases, J lost 5 bases, and 7 bases stayed unmatched. This CDR3 is 14 amino acids long. The variable domain in full, with the rest retrieved from reference TRBV5-1 and TRBJ2-7, is KAGVTQTPRYLIKTRGQQVTLSCSPISGHRSVSWYQQTPGQGLQFLFEYFSETQRNKGNFPGRFSGRQFSNSRSEMNVSTLELGDSALYLCASRISGTGDEQYFGPGTRLTVT.

The chain employs TRBV10-3 and TRBJ1-2; the match to TRBD1 covers 8 bases. J lost 0 bases, V lost 10 bases, and 10 bases had no gene match. Germline V lookup: CDR1 ENHRY, CDR2 SYGVKD. The CDR3 length is 15 residues. The CDR3 nucleotides read TGTGCCACAGAAAAAGACAGGGGATCTAACTATGGCTACACCTTC. The encoded protein is CATEKDRGSNYGYTF.

The chain recombines TRBV7-9 with TRBJ1-2, with a tentative D call TRBD1 (5 bases). Germline V gene data show CDR1 as SEHNR and CDR2 as FQNEAQ (reference sequence). The CDR3 is 14 amino acids. V was trimmed by 4 bases and J by 3 bases, leaving 12 bases between them. The CDR3: CASSSFREDYGYTF. The CDR3 nucleotides read TGTGCCAGCAGCTCCTTCAGGGAAGACTATGGCTACACCTTC.

The CDR3 bases are TGCGCCAGCAGCTTGTTTTGGACAGGGGTCCCCTACGAGCAGTACTTC. Its translation is CASSLFWTGVPYEQYF. The chain combines TRBV5-1 with TRBJ2-5, with TRBD1 matching over 9 bases. Near its end, the DNA agrees better with TRBJ2-7, so the J call may be wrong. The germline V gene encodes CDR1 SGHRS and CDR2 YFSETQ. The length of the CDR3 is 16 residues.

The chain joins TRBV5-6 to TRBJ1-2; D ambiguous. CDR1 is SGHDT and CDR2 is YYEEEE in the germline V gene. This CDR3 spans 16 amino acids. The ends were cut back, 0 bases at V and 4 bases at J, with 16 bases in the middle. The CDR3 loop is CASSLGRGRMGYGYTF. DNA of the CDR3: TGTGCCAGCAGCTTGGGGCGAGGGCGGATGGGCTATGGCTACACCTTC.

This clone was observed a handful of times. This CDR3 reads CASRRTGKVETQYF. The CDR3 DNA is TGTGCCAGCCGCCGGACAGGGAAGGTCGAGACCCAGTACTTC. V is TRBV27 and J is TRBJ2-5; 8 bases match TRBD1. The germline gives CDR1 MNHEY, CDR2 SMNVEV (reference sequence). Germline trimming cut 8 bases from V and 5 bases from J; bases unmatched to any gene: 10. The CDR3 is 14 amino acids.

This chain links TRBV10-3 with TRBJ1-2; 7 nucleotides match TRBD1. Germline-derived CDR1 and CDR2 are ENHRY and SYGVKD. The CDR3 totals 13 residues. The junction had 8 bases not matched to a gene; V was cut back by 7 bases and J by 6 bases. The CDR3 here is CAINHRGANGYTF. DNA of the CDR3: TGTGCCATCAACCACAGGGGAGCCAATGGCTACACCTTC.

The V call is TRBV7-9, the J call TRBJ2-7; D is possibly TRBD1 or TRBD2 (5 bases each). Between the trimmed V and J ends, which lost 5 bases and 0 bases, there was a span of 14 bases. Germline lookup yields CDR1 SEHNR and CDR2 FQNEAQ (reference sequence). This CDR3 is built from 15 residues. CDR3 sequence: CASSQGTPGSYEQYF. The CDR3 DNA follows: TGTGCCAGCAGCCAAGGGACCCCCGGCTCCTACGAGCAGTACTTC.

This clone was counted once. The chain joins TRBV19 to TRBJ2-7, with 10 bases fitting TRBD2. This CDR3 contains 15 residues. Per the germline V gene, CDR1 is LNHDA and CDR2 is SQIVND (reference sequence). V lost 6 bases, J lost 5 bases, and 10 bases stayed unmatched. The CDR3 loop is CASRVSGGTVHEQYF. CDR3 nucleotides: TGTGCCAGTAGGGTTAGCGGGGGGACCGTCCACGAGCAGTACTTC.

The V gene is TRBV6-5, the J gene TRBJ2-7, with 7 bases matching TRBD1. From germline, CDR1 is MNHEY and CDR2 SVGAGI. J lost 5 bases, V lost 2 bases, and 3 bases had no gene match. This CDR3 region has 13 residues. CDR3 region: CASSYPDRDEQYF. The CDR3 DNA reads as TGTGCCAGCAGTTACCCCGACAGGGACGAGCAGTACTTC.

The J gene is TRBJ2-5, the V gene TRBV6-1; no firm D call. The ends were cut back, 5 bases at V and 3 bases at J, with 4 bases in the middle. Germline V CDR1 and CDR2: MNHNS, SASEGT. This CDR3 comprises 11 residues. For the CDR3, the DNA is TGTGCCAGCAGTTACAAAGAGACCCAGTACTTC. Translation: CASSYKETQYF.

The chain uses TRBV28 and TRBJ1-6; possibly TRBD1 for D (6 bases). The germline gives CDR1 MDHEN, CDR2 SYDVKM. V dropped 5 bases and J dropped 5 bases, with 10 bases sitting between them. This CDR3 comprises 14 residues. Here the CDR3 reads CASSGWTDNSPLHF. DNA of the CDR3: TGTGCCAGCAGTGGATGGACAGATAATTCACCCCTCCACTTT.

A few counts support this clone. The chain's CDR3 is CASSEVVRRWDRTDTQYF. The CDR3 DNA sequence: TGTGCCAGCAGTGAAGTGGTACGCCGGTGGGACAGGACAGATACGCAGTATTTT. This sequence joins TRBV2 and TRBJ2-3, with TRBD1 identical over 8 bases. The CDR3 has 18 residues. Germline values: CDR1 SNHLY, CDR2 FYNNEI. J gave up 3 bases and V 1 base, and 12 bases lay outside the gene matches.

The count of this clone is one. The chain combines TRBV7-3 with TRBJ2-5; TRBD2 is a possible D gene (7 bases). V was pared by 8 bases and J by 2 bases, with 12 bases between. Germline CDR1 is SGHTA and CDR2 is FQGTGA. There are 13 residues in the CDR3. The CDR3 DNA sequence: TGTGCCAGCCCCAAGGGGGGGCAAGAGACCCAGTACTTC. The encoded protein is CASPKGGQETQYF. The entire variable domain, with the rest obtained from reference TRBV7-3 and TRBJ2-5, is as follows: GAGVSQTPSNKVTEKGKYVELRCDPISGHTALYWYRQSLGQGPEFLIYFQGTGAADDSGLPNDRFFAVRPEGSVSTLKIQRTERGDSAVYLCASPKGGQETQYFGPGTRLLVL.

The rearrangement joins TRBV5-4 to TRBJ2-7, with 7 nucleotides matching TRBD1. CDR3 length equals 15 residues. CDR1 SGHNT and CDR2 YYREEE come from the germline V gene (reference sequence). The V gene end was trimmed by 3 bases and the J gene end by 3 bases; junction bases not matched to a gene: 9. CDR3 bases: TGTGCCAGCAGCTCGACCAGACAGGGACGCTACGAGCAGTACTTC. It codes for CASSSTRQGRYEQYF.

The rearrangement joins TRBV16 to TRBJ2-7; D gene ambiguous. The germline CDR1 and CDR2 sequences are KGHSY and FQNENV. The V end was cut by 0 bases, the J end by 4 bases, with 10 bases between. CDR3 length: 14 amino acids. In DNA, the CDR3 is TGTGCCAGCAGCCAATCAGGGTCGGTTTACGAGCAGTACTTC. Its translation: CASSQSGSVYEQYF.

This clone was seen once. The chain combines TRBV5-1 with TRBJ2-7; tentatively, D is TRBD2 (5 bases). From germline, CDR1 is SGHRS and CDR2 YFSETQ. CDR3 length: 15 residues. Trimming cost V 0 bases and J 5 bases, with 15 bases left between them. The CDR3 nucleotides are TGCGCCAGCAGCTTGGAGGGTAGGCGGGTCGACGAGCAGTACTTC. Amino acid sequence: CASSLEGRRVDEQYF.

This sequence joins TRBV5-1 and TRBJ1-1; 8 bases align to TRBD1. CDR1 SGHRS and CDR2 YFSETQ come from the germline V gene. The CDR3 has 16 residues. With 3 bases clipped from V and 1 base from J, the junction kept 8 bases outside the gene matches. The CDR3: CASSSRDRGRNTEAFF. The CDR3 coding sequence is TGCGCCAGCAGCTCACGTGACAGGGGCCGGAACACTGAAGCTTTCTTT.

J is TRBJ2-3 and V is TRBV4-3, with 9 bases identical to TRBD1. This CDR3 has 15 amino acids. Germline V gene data show CDR1 as LGHNA and CDR2 as YSLEER. The V segment lost 4 bases and the J segment 4 bases; nucleotides outside the gene matches: 6. The chain's CDR3 is CASSPRTGVPDTQYF. The CDR3 nucleotides are TGCGCCAGCAGCCCTAGGACAGGGGTCCCAGATACGCAGTATTTT.

V gene TRBV5-1 combines with J gene TRBJ2-1, with D unclear. Germline values: CDR1 SGHRS, CDR2 YFSETQ. This CDR3 is 16 amino acids long. V lost 0 bases to trimming and J lost 0 bases, with 10 bases between them. CDR3 residues: CASSLVTAISYNEQFF. The CDR3 nucleotides read TGCGCCAGCAGCTTGGTAACAGCCATCTCCTACAATGAGCAGTTCTTC.

This clone showed up just once. V and J are TRBV4-3 and TRBJ1-2; the D gene is possibly TRBD1 (6 bases). V was shortened by 4 bases and J by 2 bases, with 14 bases between the two germline ends. Germline loops: CDR1 LGHNA, CDR2 YSLEER. The CDR3 is 15 residues long. The CDR3 loop is CASSRLDSENYGYTF. CDR3 DNA: TGCGCCAGCAGCCGGCTGGACAGCGAGAACTATGGCTACACCTTC.

The chain links TRBV6-5 to TRBJ1-6, with D uncertain. Per the germline V gene, CDR1 is MNHEY and CDR2 is SVGAGI. Trimming cost V 4 bases and J 6 bases, with 10 bases left between them. The CDR3 covers 14 residues. The CDR3 loop reads CASSSRTINSPLHF. CDR3 in DNA: TGTGCCAGCAGTTCGAGGACCATTAATTCACCCCTCCACTTT.

The CDR3 coding sequence is TGTGCCAGCAGTGGAGCCCCGGGACTAGCGGGGGGAATGTCCTACAATGAGCAGTTCTTC. Translating it yields CASSGAPGLAGGMSYNEQFF. This chain uses TRBV6-1 with TRBJ2-1, with 15 bases matching TRBD2. Germline V CDR1 and CDR2: MNHNS, SASEGT. The CDR3 spans 20 residues. V was clipped by 4 bases and J by 1 base; unmatched bases: 11.

The chain carries TRBV4-2 and TRBJ2-3; D perhaps matches TRBD2 (6 bases). Deletions cut 4 bases from V and 1 base from J, with 6 bases between. Germline CDR1 and CDR2: LGHNA and YNFKEQ. The CDR3 is 13 residues long. In DNA, the CDR3 is TGTGCCAGCAGCCGGGGGGGCACAGATACGCAGTATTTT. It yields the protein CASSRGGTDTQYF.

This chain links TRBV4-3 with TRBJ2-5; TRBD2 agrees at 7 bases. Looked up from germline, CDR1 is LGHNA and CDR2 is YSLEER. The CDR3 is 15 residues long. With 1 base clipped from V and 5 bases from J, the junction kept 7 bases outside the gene matches. The CDR3 loop reads CASSQGQGGLETQYF. In DNA form, the CDR3 reads TGCGCCAGCAGCCAAGGGCAGGGAGGGCTCGAGACCCAGTACTTC.

The V and J genes are TRBV5-6 and TRBJ2-7, with 12 bases identical to TRBD2. The CDR3 is 15 amino acids. Germline CDR1 SGHDT, CDR2 YYEEEE. The V gene end was trimmed by 4 bases and the J gene end by 5 bases; junction bases not matched to a gene: 7. CDR3 bases: TGTGCCAGCAGCACAACGACTAGCGGGGGAAACGAGCAGTACTTC. This gives the protein CASSTTTSGGNEQYF.

The chain couples TRBV4-2 to TRBJ2-7, with D tentatively TRBD1 or TRBD2 (5 bases each). The CDR3 loop spans 15 amino acids. In germline, CDR1 is LGHNA, CDR2 YNFKEQ. V was pared by 0 bases and J by 1 base, with 10 bases between. The CDR3 bases are TGTGCCAGCAGCCAAGATTGGGACGGATCCTACGAGCAGTACTTC. Translated: CASSQDWDGSYEQYF.